This T cell receptor beta chain derives from a study of vaccination effects on CD4 cells after COVID-19. Overall study: The study sampled a couple of convalescent patients 16 days and one week before vaccination.

The V gene lost 2 bases and the J gene lost 7 bases, with 11 bases spanning the gap. The CDR3 covers 14 residues. Per the germline V gene, CDR1 is SGHAT and CDR2 is FQNNGV. Following culture for ten to eleven days, CD4+ T cells were isolated. Concerning this clone itself: What it binds is unknown.

Study-level results: Vaccine-induced new clones formed most post-vaccine spike-reactive clones in convalescents.

The protocol was immunoSEQ multiplex PCR, while the TCRdb copy is restricted to in-frame clones and leaves out a portion. Of 50,000 to 70,000 clones listed, 65% to 75% are singletons. This sequence was found in a human donor who had a prior SARS-CoV-2 infection. V usage is TRBV11-2 and J usage is TRBJ2-2; D uncertain. The sample in question was CD4+ T cells from PBMCs cultured without peptide, obtained before COVID-19 vaccination. The CDR3 DNA reads TGTGCCAGCAGCTTATTCCTCGCGGTCGGGGAGCTGTTTTTT. It is translated as CASSLFLAVGELFF.